The rows below give T cell receptor beta chains drawn from one sample of a study of T cell changes during pregnancy in multiple sclerosis. This table comes from immunoSEQ multiplex PCR, and its TCRdb copy is limited to in-frame clones, with some not included. Among tens of thousands of clones, 75% to 95% were seen once, and the ten largest hold approximately 0.9%. The sample here was peripheral blood, taken before pregnancy. The receptors here all came from a female donor with multiple sclerosis, enrolled in a pregnancy study. CDR3s include the opening cysteine and the closing phenylalanine or tryptophan. A D gene is named only where the DNA matches it firmly. The size of a clone is reported for some rows only, either as once, few or many, or as a class for expanded clones.

j_call clone_size v_call cdr3_length d_call cdr3_nt cdr3_aa
TRBJ1-1 . TRBV5-1 15 TRBD1 TGCGCCAGCAGCTTGGGGGACAGGGGTGACACTGAAGCTTTCTTT CASSLGDRGDTEAFF
TRBJ2-3 . TRBV15 14 . TGTGCCACCAGCAGAGATCGAATAGCAGATACGCAGTATTTT CATSRDRIADTQYF
TRBJ2-1 . TRBV10-3 14 . TGTGCCATCAGTGCCTTGACTGTGTCGGGTGAGCAGTTCTTC CAISALTVSGEQFF
TRBJ2-5 . TRBV28 16 TRBD2 TGTGCCAGCAGTCTTATCGGACTAGCGGGGGGAGAGACCCAGTACTTC CASSLIGLAGGETQYF
TRBJ2-2 . TRBV28 18 TRBD1 TGTGCCAGCAGTTACGGACAGGGAACTACCTATCGACCCGGGGAGCTGTTTTTT CASSYGQGTTYRPGELFF
TRBJ2-4 . TRBV6-1 13 . TGTGCCAGCAGTGTCAGCTCCCGGGACATTCAGTACTTC CASSVSSRDIQYF
TRBJ2-7 . TRBV19 15 TRBD1 TGTGCCAGTAGTATAGTCGGACAGGGTCCCTACGAGCAGTACTTC CASSIVGQGPYEQYF
TRBJ2-5 . TRBV18 14 TRBD1 TGTGCCAGCTCACCACCTGGGACAGATGGGACCCAGTACTTC CASSPPGTDGTQYF
TRBJ2-7 . TRBV6-1 15 . TGTGCCAGCAGTGAATGGGGCGGGGACCCCGACGAGCAGTACTTC CASSEWGGDPDEQYF
TRBJ2-7 . TRBV4-1 15 . TGCGCCAGCAGCCAAGATCTGGACAACATCTACGAGCAGTACTTC CASSQDLDNIYEQYF
TRBJ2-7 . TRBV6-6 13 TRBD1 TGTGCCAGCAGGAAGACAGGGGCCGACGAGCAGTACTTC CASRKTGADEQYF
TRBJ1-2 . TRBV6-1 14 . TGTGCCAGCAGTGAAGGGGCGCAGGCCTATGGCTACACCTTC CASSEGAQAYGYTF
TRBJ2-5 . TRBV9 13 . TGTGCCAGCAGCACAGGGAACCAAGAGACCCAGTACTTC CASSTGNQETQYF
TRBJ2-3 . TRBV5-1 17 TRBD2 TGCGCCAGCAGCTTGGCCGGGACTAGCGGTAGCACAGATACGCAGTATTTT CASSLAGTSGSTDTQYF
TRBJ1-2 . TRBV2 13 . TGTGCCAGCAAGGCCATCAGGAACTATGGCTACACCTTC CASKAIRNYGYTF
TRBJ1-5 . TRBV2 12 . TGTGCCAGCAGTAACAGTTATCAGCCCCAGCATTTT CASSNSYQPQHF
TRBJ1-3 . TRBV6-6 16 . TGTGCCAGCAGTTACTCGATTCAGGGGATGGGAAACACCATATATTTT CASSYSIQGMGNTIYF
TRBJ2-6 . TRBV6-4 17 TRBD1 TGTGCCAGCAGTCACCGGGACAGGGGGCGTGGGGCCAACGTCCTGACTTTC CASSHRDRGRGANVLTF
TRBJ2-7 . TRBV4-1 14 . TGCGCCAGCAGCCAAATGGACAGCTCCTACGAGCAGTACTTC CASSQMDSSYEQYF
TRBJ2-3 . TRBV4-2 12 . TGTGCCAGCAGCCAAGTCCGCGGACAGCAGTATTTT CASSQVRGQQYF
TRBJ2-7 . TRBV18 13 TRBD1 TGTGCCAGCTCACCGGGGCAGGGGGACGAGCAGTACTTC CASSPGQGDEQYF
TRBJ1-4 . TRBV18 15 . TGTGCCAGCTCACCCCCCGGGACTCGGGGTGAAAAACTGTTTTTT CASSPPGTRGEKLFF
TRBJ2-7 . TRBV21-1 20 . TGTGCCAGCAGCACCTTTATTATCGGACTAGCGGGAGGGCCGTTATATGAGCAGTACTTC CASSTFIIGLAGGPLYEQYF
TRBJ1-2 once TRBV18 15 TRBD1 TGTGCCAGCTCATACGATCAGGGGGCGGACTATGGCTACACCTTC CASSYDQGADYGYTF